This T cell receptor (beta chain) was captured in a study of blood T cell repertoires in COVID-19. On the study more broadly: COVID-19 samples, acute and convalescent, were from the United States, Italy and Spain. Sources were T cells, B-cell-depleted T cells, or PBMCs; the material itself was cDNA or gDNA.

Germline lookup yields CDR1 KGHSH and CDR2 LQKENI. The CDR3 runs to 13 residues. With 4 bases removed from V and 2 bases from J, the gap between germline ends came to 8 bases. Source study methods: Quantification of nucleated cells was approximated via reference gene primer amplification. Using immunoSEQ multiplex PCR, the repertoire was profiled, and TCRdb retains in-frame clones only, with some absent. D and trimming come from the DNA, and the V and J calls and clone size come from that table. The sample shows about 250,000 clones, approximately 80% of them seen only once. The sample taken for sequencing was peripheral blood. This chain links TRBV18 with TRBJ1-2; no firm D call. The receptor's source is an elderly man with acute or convalescent COVID-19. CDR3 in amino acids: CASSQFRNYGYTF. CDR3 sequence (DNA): TGTGCCAGCTCACAATTCAGAAACTATGGCTACACCTTC.